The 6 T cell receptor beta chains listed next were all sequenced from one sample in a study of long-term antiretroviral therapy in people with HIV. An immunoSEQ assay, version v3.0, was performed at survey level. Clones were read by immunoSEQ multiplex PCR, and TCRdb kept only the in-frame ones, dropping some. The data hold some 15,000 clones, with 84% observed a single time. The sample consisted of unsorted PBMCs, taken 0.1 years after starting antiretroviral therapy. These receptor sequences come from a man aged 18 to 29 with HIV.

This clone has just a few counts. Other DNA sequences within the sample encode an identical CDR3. The CDR3 sequence is CASSPPAGTNYGYTF. The CDR3 nucleotides read TGTGCCAGCTCACCCCCGGCCGGGACTAACTATGGCTACACCTTC. The chain employs TRBV18 and TRBJ1-2, with D unclear. V gave up 3 bases and J gave up 0 bases, with 11 bases separating them. The germline gives CDR1 KGHSH, CDR2 LQKENI. This CDR3 is 15 amino acids long. Full variable domain (rest looked up from reference TRBV18 and TRBJ1-2): NAGVMQNPRHLVRRRGQEARLRCSPMKGHSHVYWYRQLPEEGLKFMVYLQKENIIDESGMPKERFSAEFPKEGPSILRIQQVVRGDSAAYFCASSPPAGTNYGYTFGSGTRLTVV.

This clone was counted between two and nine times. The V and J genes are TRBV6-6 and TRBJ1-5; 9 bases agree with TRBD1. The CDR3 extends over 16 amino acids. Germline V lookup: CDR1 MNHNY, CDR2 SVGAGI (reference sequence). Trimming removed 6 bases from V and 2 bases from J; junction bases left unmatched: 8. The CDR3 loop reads CASRAGQGIGNQPQHF. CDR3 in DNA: TGTGCCAGCAGAGCGGGACAGGGCATAGGCAATCAGCCCCAGCATTTT.

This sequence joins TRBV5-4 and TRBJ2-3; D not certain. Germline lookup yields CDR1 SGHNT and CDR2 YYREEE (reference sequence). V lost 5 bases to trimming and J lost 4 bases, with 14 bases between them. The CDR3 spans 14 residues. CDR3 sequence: CASSFRRIPDTQYF. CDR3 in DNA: TGTGCCAGCAGTTTTCGGAGAATCCCAGATACGCAGTATTTT.

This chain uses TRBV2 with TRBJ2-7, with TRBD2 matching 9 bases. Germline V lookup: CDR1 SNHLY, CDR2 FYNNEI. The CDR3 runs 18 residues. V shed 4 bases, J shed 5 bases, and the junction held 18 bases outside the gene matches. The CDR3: CASSVASGRWGIGDEQYF. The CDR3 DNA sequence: TGTGCCAGCAGTGTCGCCAGCGGGAGGTGGGGAATTGGAGACGAGCAGTACTTC.

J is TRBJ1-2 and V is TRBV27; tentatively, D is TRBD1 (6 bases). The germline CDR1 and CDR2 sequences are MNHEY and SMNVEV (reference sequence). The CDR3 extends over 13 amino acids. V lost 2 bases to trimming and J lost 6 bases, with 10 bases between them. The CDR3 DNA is TGTGCCAGCAGTTTAGGGGGGGCAAATGGCTACACCTTC. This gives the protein CASSLGGANGYTF.

CDR3 sequence (DNA): TGTGCCAGTAGTATAGAGCACCGAGGAGGTCAAGAAGCTTTCTTT. Amino acids: CASSIEHRGGQEAFF. The V and J genes are TRBV19 and TRBJ1-1, with D hard to call. Between the trimmed V and J ends, which lost 0 bases and 8 bases, there was a span of 16 bases. In germline, CDR1 is LNHDA, CDR2 SQIVND (reference sequence). CDR3 size: 15 residues.